A single sample gave rise to the 19 T cell receptor beta chains below, sequenced in a study of cytomegalovirus exposure and HLA in healthy donors. PCR was performed using 60 Vbeta and 13 Jbeta primers. Libraries were prepared by immunoSEQ multiplex PCR; TCRdb keeps only in-frame clonotypes and omits some of them. In the table there are under 150,000 clones, 70% to 80% of which are singletons. The sequencing sample was made of PBMCs. These receptors all come from a male donor in good health and CMV-seronegative.

This clone appeared a few times. The J gene is TRBJ1-5, the V gene TRBV27; D may be TRBD1 (5 bases). V shed 2 bases and J shed 1 base, with 12 bases lying between them. Germline CDR1 is MNHEY and CDR2 is SMNVEV (reference sequence). This CDR3 comprises 16 residues. The CDR3 loop reads CASSLLGHRSNQPQHF. The CDR3 region has the DNA TGTGCCAGCAGTTTACTGGGGCACCGAAGCAATCAGCCCCAGCATTTT.

The chain has TRBV5-1 and TRBJ1-4; weak D call: TRBD1 (5 bases). V was pared by 5 bases and J by 5 bases, with 16 bases between. The germline CDR1 and CDR2 sequences are SGHRS and YFSETQ. The length of the CDR3 is 15 residues. The CDR3 sequence: CASSRTDSLNEKLFF. The CDR3 DNA sequence: TGCGCCAGCAGTCGAACCGACAGTCTGAATGAAAAACTGTTTTTT.

This sequence joins TRBV27 and TRBJ2-2; D gene ambiguous. The germline gives CDR1 MNHEY, CDR2 SMNVEV (reference sequence). Trimming pared 7 bases from V and 4 bases from J, leaving 13 bases between. CDR3 length: 14 residues. CDR3 sequence reads: CASKIPGGTGELFF. CDR3 sequence (DNA): TGTGCCAGCAAAATCCCGGGTGGCACCGGGGAGCTGTTTTTT.

A word on this clone: Distinct nucleotide sequences in the sample also encode this CDR3. The rearrangement links TRBV5-6 to TRBJ1-2; 9 positions agree with TRBD1. The CDR3 has 13 amino acids. V gave up 2 bases and J gave up 6 bases; unmatched junction bases: 2. In germline, CDR1 is SGHDT, CDR2 YYEEEE. This CDR3 is CASSFRQGDGYTF. In nucleotides, the CDR3 is TGTGCCAGCAGCTTTCGACAGGGGGATGGCTACACCTTC.

The J gene is TRBJ2-3, the V gene TRBV7-8, with TRBD2 as a possible D gene (5 bases). Germline CDR1 is SGHVS and CDR2 is FQNEAQ. Trimming stripped 0 bases from V and 3 bases from J, with 7 bases between. This CDR3 has 14 residues. CDR3 DNA sequence: TGTGCCAGCAGCTTAGCCTCGGGGACAGATACGCAGTATTTT. It specifies CASSLASGTDTQYF.

The chain couples TRBV28 to TRBJ1-2; D is possibly TRBD1 (6 bases). The CDR3 runs to 13 residues. Trimming took off 4 bases at V and 1 base at J, with 7 bases between the two ends. Germline lookup yields CDR1 MDHEN and CDR2 SYDVKM. The CDR3 DNA follows: TGTGCCAGCAGTTACAGGGTTAACTATGGCTACACCTTC. It is translated as CASSYRVNYGYTF.

The chain links TRBV30 to TRBJ2-5; the D is unclear. Germline assignment: CDR1 GTSNPN and CDR2 SVGIG (reference sequence). The germline V and J ends were trimmed by 1 base and 5 bases, with 14 bases remaining between them. There are 14 residues in the CDR3. In nucleotides, the CDR3 is TGTGCCTGGAGTGATGGTAGAGGCGCGGAGACCCAGTACTTC. This encodes CAWSDGRGAETQYF.

The chain combines TRBV6-5 with TRBJ2-2; TRBD1 matches at 8 bases. The CDR3 consists of 14 residues. The ends lost 5 bases at V and 8 bases at J; junction bases unmatched: 7. CDR1 is MNHEY, CDR2 SVGAGI, per germline. Here the CDR3 DNA reads TGTGCCAGCAGTCCGGACAGGGTTGGTGGGGAGCTGTTTTTT. Its protein product is CASSPDRVGGELFF.

This chain uses TRBV7-8 with TRBJ2-5; possibly TRBD2 for D (6 bases). This CDR3 is built from 14 residues. The germline V gene has CDR1 SGHVS and CDR2 FQNEAQ. Trimming cost V 6 bases and J 0 bases, with 11 bases left between them. The CDR3 DNA is TGTGCCAGCAGGGGGGACTCGTACCAAGAGACCCAGTACTTC. Translating gives CASRGDSYQETQYF.

The chain is built from TRBV28 and TRBJ1-5; TRBD1 is a possible D gene (6 bases). Germline-derived CDR1 and CDR2 are MDHEN and SYDVKM. This CDR3 is 12 amino acids long. V lost 6 bases, J lost 6 bases, and 9 bases lay in between. The CDR3 coding sequence is TGTGCCAGCAGCCAACAGGGTCAGCCCCAGCATTTT. Protein: CASSQQGQPQHF.

The rearrangement links TRBV5-1 to TRBJ2-7; 9 bases align to TRBD1. Germline assignment: CDR1 SGHRS and CDR2 YFSETQ. The CDR3 is made up of 16 amino acids. V shed 3 bases, J shed 4 bases, and the junction held 11 bases outside the gene matches. CDR3 sequence reads: CASSSHPGQGLYEQYF. CDR3 bases: TGCGCCAGCAGCTCGCATCCGGGACAGGGACTTTACGAGCAGTACTTC.

This chain joins TRBV4-3 and TRBJ2-1, with 14 bases identical to TRBD2. V trimming: 5 bases; J trimming: 6 bases; junction bases outside the gene matches: 6. Germline lookup yields CDR1 LGHNA and CDR2 YSLEER. The CDR3 runs to 16 residues. CDR3 sequence reads: CASSRLAGGAGNEQFF. The DNA for the CDR3 is TGCGCCAGCAGCAGACTAGCGGGGGGGGCAGGCAATGAGCAGTTCTTC.

The rearrangement uses TRBV7-2 and TRBJ1-1, with 9 nucleotides matching TRBD1. Germline V gene data show CDR1 as SGHTA and CDR2 as FQGNSA. J lost 1 base, V lost 6 bases, and 9 bases had no gene match. This CDR3 spans 16 amino acids. The CDR3 loop is CASRFPGQGGNTEAFF. CDR3 coding DNA: TGTGCCAGCAGATTCCCGGGACAGGGAGGGAACACTGAAGCTTTCTTT.

The V call is TRBV7-9, the J call TRBJ2-1, with 9 bases fitting TRBD2. Germline CDR1 and CDR2: SEHNR and FQNEAQ (reference sequence). The V and J ends lost 1 base and 6 bases, in that order; junction bases with no gene match: 7. The length of the CDR3 is 16 residues. CDR3 in amino acids: CASSLGGGGASNEQFF. The CDR3, as DNA: TGTGCCAGCAGCTTAGGAGGCGGGGGGGCTAGCAATGAGCAGTTCTTC.

The table lists this clone with a few counts. The sample carries other DNA sequences with the same CDR3. The genes are TRBV5-6 and TRBJ1-5, with a weak D call TRBD1 (6 bases). V lost 0 bases and J 5 bases, leaving 9 bases between the germline ends. This CDR3 comprises 14 residues. Germline V gene sequence: CDR1 SGHDT, CDR2 YYEEEE. CDR3 in amino acids: CASSLGAGDQPQHF. As DNA, the CDR3 is TGTGCCAGCAGCTTGGGGGCAGGGGATCAGCCCCAGCATTTT.

The rearrangement uses TRBV6-5 and TRBJ2-7; 9 bases agree with TRBD1. With V trimmed by 7 bases and J by 4 bases, 8 bases remained unmatched. The CDR3 is 14 amino acids. Germline lookup yields CDR1 MNHEY and CDR2 SVGAGI. CDR3 protein: CASNRNDRGYEQYF. CDR3 sequence (DNA): TGTGCCAGCAATCGGAACGACAGGGGGTACGAGCAGTACTTC.

This clone was observed a single time. The rearrangement links TRBV5-4 to TRBJ2-1; 8 nucleotides line up with TRBD2. V trimming: 4 bases; J trimming: 0 bases; junction bases outside the gene matches: 3. The CDR3 totals 15 residues. From germline, CDR1 is SGHNT and CDR2 YYREEE (reference sequence). The CDR3 reads CASSRSGSSYNEQFF. The CDR3 DNA reads as TGTGCCAGCAGCCGAAGCGGGAGCTCCTACAATGAGCAGTTCTTC.

V and J are TRBV7-2 and TRBJ1-1, with D perhaps TRBD1 (6 bases). From germline, CDR1 is SGHTA and CDR2 FQGNSA. V lost 1 base, J lost 6 bases, and 15 bases lay in between. This CDR3 spans 15 amino acids. The CDR3 coding sequence is TGTGCCAGCAGCTTAGGCTATAGGGGGATAGCTGAAGCTTTCTTT. Protein product: CASSLGYRGIAEAFF.

CDR3 amino acids: CASSQEISGTGTENTIYF. The DNA for the CDR3 is TGTGCCAGCAGCCAAGAGATCTCCGGGACAGGGACAGAAAACACCATATATTTT. The V call is TRBV4-2, the J call TRBJ1-3; 9 bases agree with TRBD1. This CDR3 is built from 18 residues. Germline V gives CDR1 LGHNA, CDR2 YNFKEQ. After removal of 0 bases from V and 6 bases from J, the junction contained 12 bases not matched to a gene.